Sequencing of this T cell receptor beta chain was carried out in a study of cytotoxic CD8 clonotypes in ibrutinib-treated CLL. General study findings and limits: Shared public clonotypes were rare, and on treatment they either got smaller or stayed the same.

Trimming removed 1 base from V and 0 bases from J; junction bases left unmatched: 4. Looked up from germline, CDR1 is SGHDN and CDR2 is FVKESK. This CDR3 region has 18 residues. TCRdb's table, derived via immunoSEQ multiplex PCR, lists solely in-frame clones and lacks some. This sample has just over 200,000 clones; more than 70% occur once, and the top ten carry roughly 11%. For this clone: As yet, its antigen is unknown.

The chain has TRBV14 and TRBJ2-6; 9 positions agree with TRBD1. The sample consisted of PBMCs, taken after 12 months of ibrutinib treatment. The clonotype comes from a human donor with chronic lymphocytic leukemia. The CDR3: CASSQGGTGSSGANVLTF. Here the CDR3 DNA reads TGTGCCAGCAGCCAAGGGGGGACAGGGAGCTCTGGGGCCAACGTCCTGACTTTC.